The entry that follows covers one T cell receptor beta chain sequence. A single base separates this from a much larger clone, so it may be a read error. Trimming stripped 7 bases from V and 0 bases from J, with 17 bases between. The CDR3 totals 16 residues. Germline-derived CDR1 and CDR2 are SGHKS and YYEKEE (reference sequence). This sample is drawn from a study of blood T cell repertoires in COVID-19. As for the study in general: The United States, Italy and Spain were the sources of the acute and convalescent COVID-19 samples. Nucleic acid was either cDNA or gDNA, and it came from T cells, B-cell-depleted T cells, or PBMCs.

Authors' processing steps: Quantification of nucleated cells was approximated via reference gene primer amplification. TCRdb's copy holds only in-frame clones and misses some; the assay was immunoSEQ multiplex PCR. The DNA was the basis for D and trimming; V, J and clone size are from that table. This sample yields more than 150,000 clones, of which approximately 80% are seen a single time; around 12% belongs to the top ten. Sample: peripheral blood. This TCR derives from a woman older than 75 with COVID-19, enrolled during active disease. The chain carries TRBV5-5 and TRBJ1-3; tentative D call: TRBD1 (6 bases). The DNA of the CDR3 is TGTGCCAGCCGCGGGGGGCGGGGGCCCTCTGGAAACACCATATATTTT. It encodes CASRGGRGPSGNTIYF.